The 14 T cell receptor beta chains below were found in one sample sequenced in a study of shared clonotypes between healthy human individuals. The data were produced by immunoSEQ multiplex PCR, yet TCRdb's version contains in-frame clones alone and is incomplete. The sample carries 800,000 or so clones, just over 95% recorded once. Naive-designated CD8 cells lacked CD45RO, were positively enriched for CCR7, and omitted terminally differentiated effector memory CD45RA+ cells. The sequenced sample consisted of naive CD8+ T cells sorted from blood. Receptors were obtained from a young man in good health.

This rearrangement joins TRBV4-1 to TRBJ2-4, with D maybe TRBD1 (6 bases). Germline lookup yields CDR1 MGHRA and CDR2 YSYEKL. The V end lost 2 bases, the J end lost 2 bases, and 16 bases lay between the germline ends. The CDR3 is made up of 17 amino acids. CDR3 in amino acids: CASSQFFGGETKNIQYF. Written as DNA, the CDR3 is TGCGCCAGCAGCCAATTTTTTGGGGGCGAGACCAAAAACATTCAGTACTTC.

V usage is TRBV28 and J usage is TRBJ2-2; D not certain. Trimming shortened V by 4 bases and J by 1 base, and 7 bases separated the two germline ends. Germline V CDR1 and CDR2: MDHEN, SYDVKM. The CDR3 is made up of 14 amino acids. CDR3 sequence reads: CASSSGWNTGELFF. CDR3 DNA: TGTGCCAGCAGTTCAGGCTGGAACACCGGGGAGCTGTTTTTT. Looking up the rest from reference TRBV28 and TRBJ2-2 gives the full variable domain: DVKVTQSSRYLVKRTGEKVFLECVQDMDHENMFWYRQDPGLGLRLIYFSYDVKMKEKGDIPEGYSVSREKKERFSLILESASTNQTSMYLCASSSGWNTGELFFGEGSRLTVL.

This chain joins TRBV7-9 and TRBJ2-3; possibly TRBD2 for D (6 bases). Trimming removed 9 bases at V and 0 bases at J, with 13 bases between. CDR1 is SEHNR, CDR2 FQNEAQ, per germline (reference sequence). The CDR3 extends over 14 amino acids. The CDR3 is CASHGGKSTDTQYF. Here the CDR3 DNA reads TGTGCCAGTCATGGCGGGAAGAGCACAGATACGCAGTATTTT.

The chain has TRBV5-8 and TRBJ1-2; D remains ambiguous. V lost 6 bases and J lost 7, with 4 bases in between. The CDR3 totals 9 residues. CDR1 is SGHTS, CDR2 YDEGEE, per germline. The CDR3 spells CASTLGYTF. The CDR3 DNA reads as TGTGCCAGCACTCTTGGCTACACCTTC.

As DNA, the CDR3 is TGTGCCAGCAGCCAAGAATTCCGGGACCTAACGGGGAATGAGCAGTTCTTC. Residues: CASSQEFRDLTGNEQFF. V is TRBV14 and J is TRBJ2-1, with D perhaps assigned TRBD1 or TRBD2 (5 bases each). Per germline, CDR1 SGHDN and CDR2 FVKESK. This CDR3 has 17 amino acids. The ends were cut back, 0 bases at V and 7 bases at J, with 19 bases in the middle.

The chain recombines TRBV2 with TRBJ2-1; TRBD1 aligns across 10 bases. Germline V gene data show CDR1 as SNHLY and CDR2 as FYNNEI. V lost 11 bases, J lost 4 bases, and 2 bases stayed unmatched. This CDR3 spans 12 amino acids. The CDR3 nucleotides read TGTGCCGACAGGGGGCGATACAATGAGCAGTTCTTC. Translation gives CADRGRYNEQFF.

V usage is TRBV7-9 and J usage is TRBJ2-3; unclear D gene. V lost 4 bases to trimming and J lost 1 base, with 6 bases between them. Germline-derived CDR1 and CDR2 are SEHNR and FQNEAQ (reference sequence). The CDR3 has 13 amino acids. CDR3 sequence (DNA): TGTGCCAGCAGCTCTACGGGCACAGATACGCAGTATTTT. It specifies CASSSTGTDTQYF.

J is TRBJ2-1 and V is TRBV4-1, with D perhaps TRBD2 (5 bases). Between the trimmed V and J ends, which lost 2 bases and 7 bases, there was a span of 9 bases. Germline CDR1 reads MGHRA; CDR2 reads YSYEKL. This CDR3 contains 13 residues. The CDR3 reads CASSQRRGNEQFF. CDR3 coding DNA: TGCGCCAGCAGCCAACGCCGGGGTAATGAGCAGTTCTTC.

This clone was seen a single time. The chain couples TRBV4-1 to TRBJ2-1, with a weak D call TRBD2 (5 bases). The CDR3 runs to 15 residues. The germline V gene has CDR1 MGHRA and CDR2 YSYEKL. V was shortened by 1 base and J by 4 bases, with 11 bases between the two germline ends. DNA for the CDR3: TGCGCCAGCAGCCAAGGTCCCGGGGTTTACAATGAGCAGTTCTTC. As protein: CASSQGPGVYNEQFF.

This rearrangement joins TRBV5-1 to TRBJ1-1; D is possibly TRBD1 (5 bases). The CDR3 length is 12 residues. Trimming stripped 4 bases from V and 6 bases from J, with 10 bases between. CDR1 is SGHRS and CDR2 is YFSETQ in the germline V gene. The CDR3 DNA reads as TGCGCCAGCAGCGGGGGATCAGCTGAAGCTTTCTTT. Translated, it gives CASSGGSAEAFF.

The V gene is TRBV28, the J gene TRBJ1-4; D unclear. The CDR3 length is 13 residues. Trimming cost V 6 bases and J 8 bases, with 13 bases left between them. The germline V gene has CDR1 MDHEN and CDR2 SYDVKM. In nucleotides, the CDR3 is TGTGCCAGCAGCGGTTACCCCTTAGAAAAACTGTTTTTT. Translating it yields CASSGYPLEKLFF.

The rearrangement joins TRBV4-1 to TRBJ2-6, with D uncertain. Germline V gives CDR1 MGHRA, CDR2 YSYEKL. The CDR3 length is 18 residues. V was clipped by 4 bases and J by 0 bases, with 16 bases between them. In DNA form, the CDR3 reads TGCGCCAGCAGCCCCGTACCCCGGGCCCACTCTGGGGCCAACGTCCTGACTTTC. This sequence encodes CASSPVPRAHSGANVLTF.

With regard to this clone: At the DNA level, this CDR3 is encoded by other sequences in the same sample as well. The chain has TRBV4-1 and TRBJ2-3; D call uncertain. The CDR3 covers 11 residues. The germline CDR1 and CDR2 sequences are MGHRA and YSYEKL. V was cut by 3 bases and J by 5 bases, with 3 bases left in between. The CDR3 bases are TGCGCCAGCAGCCAGAGAGATACGCAGTATTTT. Amino acids: CASSQRDTQYF.

This clone came up once. The gene calls are TRBV14 and TRBJ2-1; D unclear. V dropped 4 bases and J dropped 13 bases, with 17 bases sitting between them. Germline CDR1 SGHDN, CDR2 FVKESK. The CDR3 length is 13 residues. The DNA for the CDR3 is TGTGCCAGCAGCCTCCGGTTGGGGTTCCCTCAGTTCTTC. This gives the protein CASSLRLGFPQFF.